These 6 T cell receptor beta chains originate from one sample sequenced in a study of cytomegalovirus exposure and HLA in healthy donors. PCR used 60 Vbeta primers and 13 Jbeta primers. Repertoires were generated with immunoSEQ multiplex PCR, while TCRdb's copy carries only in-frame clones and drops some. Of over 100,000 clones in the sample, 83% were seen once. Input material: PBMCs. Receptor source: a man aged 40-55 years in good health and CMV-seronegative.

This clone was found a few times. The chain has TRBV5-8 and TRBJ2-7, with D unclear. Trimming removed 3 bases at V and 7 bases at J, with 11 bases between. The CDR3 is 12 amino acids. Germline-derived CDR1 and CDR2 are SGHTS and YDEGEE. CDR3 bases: TGTGCCAGCAGCTCCCCATTCCGGGAGCAGTACTTC. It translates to CASSSPFREQYF.

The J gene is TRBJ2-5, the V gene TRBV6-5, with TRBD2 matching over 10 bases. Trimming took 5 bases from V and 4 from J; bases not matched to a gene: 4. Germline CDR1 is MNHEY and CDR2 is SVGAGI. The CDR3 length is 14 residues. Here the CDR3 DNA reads TGTGCCAGCAGTCCGGGACTAGCGATAGAGACCCAGTACTTC. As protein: CASSPGLAIETQYF.

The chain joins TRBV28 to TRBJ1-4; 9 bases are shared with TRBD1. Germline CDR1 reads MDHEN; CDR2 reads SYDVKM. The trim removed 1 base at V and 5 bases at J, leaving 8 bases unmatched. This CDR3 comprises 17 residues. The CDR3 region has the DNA TGTGCCAGCAGTTTATTGGGACAGGGTATTATAAATGAAAAACTGTTTTTT. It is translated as CASSLLGQGIINEKLFF.

CDR3 residues: CASSQVDYLSYEQYF. Written as DNA, the CDR3 is TGTGCCAGCAGCCAAGTGGACTACCTCTCCTACGAGCAGTACTTC. The chain has TRBV4-2 and TRBJ2-5; TRBD2 might be the D (6 bases). The J call may not be correct, given that the DNA end is closer to TRBJ2-7. Per the germline V gene, CDR1 is LGHNA and CDR2 is YNFKEQ. The CDR3 covers 15 residues.

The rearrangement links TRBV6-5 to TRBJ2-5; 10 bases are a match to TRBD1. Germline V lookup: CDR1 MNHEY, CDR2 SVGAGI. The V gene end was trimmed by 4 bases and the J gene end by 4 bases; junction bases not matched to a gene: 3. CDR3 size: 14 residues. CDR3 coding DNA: TGTGCCAGCAGTTCAGACAGGGGGCGAGAGACCCAGTACTTC. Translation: CASSSDRGRETQYF.

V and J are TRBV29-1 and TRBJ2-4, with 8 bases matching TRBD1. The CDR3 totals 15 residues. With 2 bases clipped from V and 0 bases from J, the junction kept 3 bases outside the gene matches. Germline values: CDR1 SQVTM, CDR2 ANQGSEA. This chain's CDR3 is CSVEMDRAAKNIQYF. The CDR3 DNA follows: TGCAGCGTTGAAATGGACAGGGCAGCCAAAAACATTCAGTACTTC. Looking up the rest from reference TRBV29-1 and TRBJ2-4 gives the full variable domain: SAVISQKPSRDICQRGTSLTIQCQVDSQVTMMFWYRQQPGQSLTLIATANQGSEATYESGFVIDKFPISRPNLTFSTLTVSNMSPEDSSIYLCSVEMDRAAKNIQYFGAGTRLSVL.